Sequencing of this T cell receptor beta chain was carried out in a study of blood T cell repertoires in COVID-19. The wider study: Acute-phase and convalescent COVID-19 samples originated in the United States, Italy and Spain. PBMCs, B-cell-depleted T cells, or T cells provided the cDNA or gDNA that made up the material.

The germline V gene has CDR1 SGHRS and CDR2 YFSETQ. There are 14 residues in the CDR3. V gave up 5 bases and J gave up 3 bases, with 15 bases separating them. In the study's own analysis: Scientists estimated how many nucleated cells there were by amplifying reference gene primers. Generated by immunoSEQ multiplex PCR, the TCRdb table keeps only in-frame clones and is missing some. V, J and clone size reflect that table, while D and trimming were determined from the DNA. Here the sample spans approximately 51,000 clones, 70% to 90% being singletons. The TCR comes from a human donor in a cohort sampled during active COVID-19. The sequencing input was peripheral blood. The chain carries TRBV5-1 and TRBJ2-7; TRBD1 is a possible D gene (6 bases). The CDR3, as DNA: TGCGCCAGCAGGGAACAGGGTTCGGTCTACGAGCAGTACTTC. Translation gives CASREQGSVYEQYF.